The 13 T cell receptor beta chains reported below all come from one sample, sequenced in a study. Generated by immunoSEQ multiplex PCR, the TCRdb table keeps only in-frame clones and is missing some. The sample contains 55,000 to 70,000 clones, roughly 95% of which appear only once. The sequenced material came from PBMCs. These receptors were obtained from a man aged 40-49 years with rheumatoid arthritis.

CDR3 residues: CASSLGTATGELFF. The CDR3 nucleotides are TGCGCCAGCAGCTTGGGGACAGCCACCGGGGAGCTGTTTTTT. The chain recombines TRBV5-1 with TRBJ2-2; D is perhaps TRBD1 (6 bases). The CDR3 extends over 14 amino acids. The germline V gene encodes CDR1 SGHRS and CDR2 YFSETQ. Trimming stripped 0 bases from V and 4 bases from J, with 7 bases between.

The V gene is TRBV7-2, the J gene TRBJ2-7; 10 bases align to TRBD2. The CDR3 runs to 16 residues. Trimming took 2 bases from V and 2 from J; bases not matched to a gene: 6. CDR1 is SGHTA, CDR2 FQGNSA, per germline. The CDR3 protein is CASSLTGLAGAYEQYF. DNA for the CDR3: TGTGCCAGCAGCTTAACGGGTCTAGCGGGGGCCTACGAGCAGTACTTC.

This clone was detected once. This chain uses TRBV3-1 (or the pseudogene TRBV3-2) with TRBJ2-1; D is undetermined. The V end was cut by 1 base, the J end by 10 bases, with 8 bases between. There are 12 residues in the CDR3. The germline V gene has CDR1 LGHDT and CDR2 YNNKEL (reference sequence). CDR3 sequence: CASSQAPSEQFF. The CDR3, as DNA: TGTGCCAGCAGCCAAGCTCCCTCCGAGCAGTTCTTC.

The V call is TRBV4-3, the J call TRBJ1-3, with D possibly being TRBD1 (5 bases). The CDR3 is made up of 15 amino acids. The germline gives CDR1 LGHNA, CDR2 YSLEER. V was trimmed by 1 base and J by 4 bases, leaving 11 bases between them. CDR3 sequence: CASSQGGAPGNTIYF. The CDR3, as DNA: TGCGCCAGCAGCCAAGGAGGGGCACCGGGAAACACCATATATTTT.

This rearrangement joins TRBV19 to TRBJ2-7; no clear D gene. Deletions cut 5 bases from V and 5 bases from J, with 19 bases between. The CDR3 is 15 residues long. CDR1 and CDR2 (germline): LNHDA, SQIVND (reference sequence). The CDR3 DNA reads TGTGCCAGTAGTTCCGCCGGACGGATAACCAACGAGCAGTACTTC. Its protein is CASSSAGRITNEQYF.

The chain joins TRBV9 to TRBJ2-6; D is uncertain. The ends were cut back, 3 bases at V and 0 bases at J, with 7 bases in the middle. The CDR3 has 15 amino acids. Germline CDR1 reads SGDLS; CDR2 reads YYNGEE. CDR3 loop: CASSARHSGANVLTF. CDR3 nucleotides: TGTGCCAGCAGCGCACGGCACTCTGGGGCCAACGTCCTGACTTTC.

The chain couples TRBV3-1 (or the pseudogene TRBV3-2) to TRBJ1-3; D call uncertain. Germline V gives CDR1 LGHDT, CDR2 YNNKEL (reference sequence). V was shortened by 4 bases and J by 4 bases, with 8 bases between the two germline ends. This CDR3 is 13 amino acids long. The CDR3 DNA reads as TGTGCCAGCAGCCGACGGGAGGGAAACACCATATATTTT. It translates to CASSRREGNTIYF.

The gene calls are TRBV19 and TRBJ2-3; TRBD2 agrees at 8 bases. Germline V gene lookup returns CDR1 LNHDA and CDR2 SQIVND (reference sequence). The CDR3 is 16 amino acids. J was trimmed by 1 base and V by 8 bases; bases with no gene match: 11. CDR3 in amino acids: CASDKAGGLGTDTQYF. The CDR3 DNA sequence: TGTGCCAGTGATAAGGCGGGGGGTCTAGGCACAGATACGCAGTATTTT. The full variable domain, rest sourced from reference TRBV19 and TRBJ2-3, is DGGITQSPKYLFRKEGQNVTLSCEQNLNHDAMYWYRQDPGQGLRLIYYSQIVNDFQKGDIAEGYSVSREKKESFPLTVTSAQKNPTAFYLCASDKAGGLGTDTQYFGPGTRLTVL.

V is TRBV29-1 and J is TRBJ1-5; 10 bases are shared with TRBD1. With V trimmed by 6 bases and J by 3 bases, 5 bases remained unmatched. Germline assignment: CDR1 SQVTM and CDR2 ANQGSEA. The CDR3 has 14 amino acids. The CDR3 DNA is TGCAGCGTGGGGGGGACAGGGGCCAATCAGCCCCAGCATTTT. Translation: CSVGGTGANQPQHF.

The chain is built from TRBV5-6 and TRBJ2-7, with 10 bases aligning to TRBD2. The CDR3 loop spans 15 amino acids. Trimming cost V 4 bases and J 2 bases; bases outside gene matches: 6. CDR1 is SGHDT and CDR2 is YYEEEE in the germline V gene. CDR3 coding DNA: TGTGCCAGCAGCCTAGGACTAGCGGACACCTACGAGCAGTACTTC. This gives the protein CASSLGLADTYEQYF.

J is TRBJ2-2 and V is TRBV7-9; D not certain. Trimming removed 0 bases from V and 5 bases from J, with 10 bases in between. Germline V gene lookup returns CDR1 SEHNR and CDR2 FQNEAQ (reference sequence). The CDR3 has 15 amino acids. The CDR3 here is CASSLAPTLTGELFF. The CDR3 DNA follows: TGTGCCAGCAGCTTAGCGCCCACCTTAACCGGGGAGCTGTTTTTT.

The chain uses TRBV19 and TRBJ2-7; TRBD1 aligns across 8 bases. V was pared by 4 bases and J by 2 bases, with 7 bases of the junction left unmatched. Germline values: CDR1 LNHDA, CDR2 SQIVND (reference sequence). This CDR3 is built from 15 residues. The CDR3 DNA is TGTGCCAGTAGTAAACCGGGACAGGTTCCCTACGAGCAGTACTTC. Amino acid sequence: CASSKPGQVPYEQYF.

The chain couples TRBV28 to TRBJ1-3; D unresolved. The V end lost 6 bases, the J end lost 6 bases, and 12 bases lay between the germline ends. The CDR3 runs to 13 residues. CDR1 MDHEN and CDR2 SYDVKM come from the germline V gene. The DNA of the CDR3 is TGTGCCAGCAGCCCACCCTTGGAAAACACCATATATTTT. Translated: CASSPPLENTIYF.